These 21 T cell receptor beta chains came from one sample sequenced in a study of shared clonotypes between healthy human individuals. The table came from immunoSEQ multiplex PCR; TCRdb's copy has only in-frame clones and leaves some out. The data show about 2,500,000 clones, roughly 92% seen once. Source material: naive CD4+ T cells sorted from blood. Subset of the sample: CD45RA+ positively selected. These receptors originate from a man aged 18-30 years in good health.

The chain links TRBV30 to TRBJ2-6; possibly TRBD2 for D (5 bases). Germline CDR1 and CDR2: GTSNPN and SVGIG (reference sequence). V was trimmed by 4 bases and J by 0 bases, leaving 13 bases between them. This CDR3 contains 16 residues. DNA of the CDR3: TGTGCCTGGAACGGGGTGATAAACTCTGGGGCCAACGTCCTGACTTTC. Its translation is CAWNGVINSGANVLTF.

V and J are TRBV7-2 and TRBJ2-7; 9 positions agree with TRBD1. The CDR3 spans 14 residues. The germline V gene encodes CDR1 SGHTA and CDR2 FQGNSA. With 5 bases clipped from V and 3 bases from J, the junction kept 5 bases outside the gene matches. The CDR3 DNA is TGTGCCAGCAGCCATGACAGGGGGAGCTACGAGCAGTACTTC. This gives the protein CASSHDRGSYEQYF.

The rearrangement joins TRBV6-5 to TRBJ1-1, with 9 bases that match TRBD1. The CDR3 has 15 residues. Germline V CDR1 and CDR2: MNHEY, SVGAGI. After removal of 6 bases from V and 8 bases from J, the junction contained 13 bases not matched to a gene. Here the CDR3 DNA reads TGTGCCAGCAGAACGGGACAGGGAGGGAGGGGGGAAGCTTTCTTT. This sequence encodes CASRTGQGGRGEAFF.

Concerning this clone itself: This sample also contains other DNA sequences that code for the same CDR3. The CDR3 is CASTPGLNTEAFF. The CDR3 nucleotides are TGTGCCAGCACCCCAGGGTTGAACACTGAAGCTTTCTTT. This rearrangement joins TRBV2 to TRBJ1-1, with D perhaps TRBD1 (5 bases). This CDR3 contains 13 residues. The V gene lost 7 bases and the J gene lost 0 bases, with 9 bases spanning the gap. Per the germline V gene, CDR1 is SNHLY and CDR2 is FYNNEI. The entire variable domain, with the rest obtained from reference TRBV2 and TRBJ1-1, is as follows: EPEVTQTPSHQVTQMGQEVILRCVPISNHLYFYWYRQILGQKVEFLVSFYNNEISEKSEIFDDQFSVERPDGSNFTLKIRSTKLEDSAMYFCASTPGLNTEAFFGQGTRLTVV.

The CDR3 DNA is TGTGCCAGCAGCCCCAAGGCCGGGGAGCTGTTTTTT. Translating it yields CASSPKAGELFF. The rearrangement joins TRBV7-9 to TRBJ2-2; no clear D gene. The germline gives CDR1 SEHNR, CDR2 FQNEAQ (reference sequence). CDR3 size: 12 residues. The ends were cut back, 5 bases at V and 6 bases at J, with 7 bases in the middle.

The chain uses TRBV7-2 and TRBJ1-5, with D perhaps matching TRBD1 (6 bases). Trimming cost V 1 base and J 6 bases, with 16 bases left between them. The CDR3 length is 16 residues. Germline V gene data show CDR1 as SGHTA and CDR2 as FQGNSA. DNA for the CDR3: TGTGCCAGCAGCTTAGTTACCCAGGGGCATGCTCAGCCCCAGCATTTT. It specifies CASSLVTQGHAQPQHF.

V and J are TRBV7-6 and TRBJ1-1; D is unresolved. The CDR3 covers 12 residues. V dropped 6 bases and J dropped 4 bases, with 9 bases sitting between them. Germline lookup yields CDR1 SGHVS and CDR2 FNYEAQ. The DNA for the CDR3 is TGTGCCAGCAGACTACCTGGCACTGAAGCTTTCTTT. It is translated as CASRLPGTEAFF.

The chain joins TRBV9 to TRBJ1-2, with 9 bases aligning to TRBD1. CDR1 and CDR2 from the germline V gene are SGDLS and YYNGEE. CDR3 size: 16 residues. Unmatched junction bases numbered 7, after V lost 0 bases and J lost 4 bases. The CDR3: CASSVGTGVYGYGYTF. The CDR3 region has the DNA TGTGCCAGCAGCGTAGGGACAGGGGTGTACGGCTATGGCTACACCTTC.

The V call is TRBV27, the J call TRBJ1-5; D unresolved. Germline V gene lookup returns CDR1 MNHEY and CDR2 SMNVEV (reference sequence). Deletions cut 3 bases from V and 1 base from J, with 4 bases between. The CDR3 covers 13 residues. The CDR3 loop reads CASSFLSNQPQHF. Here the CDR3 DNA reads TGTGCCAGCAGTTTTCTGAGCAATCAGCCCCAGCATTTT.

With respect to this clone: Within the sample, other DNA sequences also encode this same CDR3. The chain is built from TRBV5-1 and TRBJ1-4; no firm D call. The CDR3 has 14 amino acids. Per the germline V gene, CDR1 is SGHRS and CDR2 is YFSETQ. The V and J ends lost 4 bases and 6 bases respectively, with 13 bases between them. CDR3 sequence (DNA): TGCGCCAGCAGCCGGACTGGAGGAGATGAAAAACTGTTTTTT. Translated, it gives CASSRTGGDEKLFF.

The rearrangement uses TRBV5-1 and TRBJ2-3, with a tentative D call TRBD1 (6 bases). This CDR3 region has 15 residues. Germline V gene sequence: CDR1 SGHRS, CDR2 YFSETQ. V lost 4 bases, J lost 4 bases, and 16 bases lay in between. The CDR3 loop is CASSAQGPVADTQYF. As DNA, the CDR3 is TGCGCCAGCAGCGCTCAGGGGCCGGTAGCAGATACGCAGTATTTT.

Comments on this clone: Other nucleotide sequences from this sample produce the same CDR3. The rearrangement joins TRBV29-1 to TRBJ2-7; D unresolved. Germline V gives CDR1 SQVTM, CDR2 ANQGSEA. Trimming took 4 bases from V and 4 from J, leaving 8 bases between them. The CDR3 runs 11 residues. CDR3 sequence (DNA): TGCAGCGTTGGCGCGAATTACGAGCAGTACTTC. This encodes CSVGANYEQYF.

As concerns this clone: This sample also contains other DNA sequences that code for the same CDR3. The V and J genes are TRBV11-2 and TRBJ2-3; 10 bases are shared with TRBD2. The CDR3 extends over 16 amino acids. The germline gives CDR1 SGHAT, CDR2 FQNNGV. J was trimmed by 1 base and V by 5 bases; bases with no gene match: 6. CDR3 nucleotides: TGTGCCAGCAGCCCCGCTCTAGCGGGGGGCACAGATACGCAGTATTTT. Its protein product is CASSPALAGGTDTQYF.

V is TRBV6-5 and J is TRBJ2-7; D gene unclear. In germline, CDR1 is MNHEY, CDR2 SVGAGI. This CDR3 has 14 amino acids. Trimming stripped 4 bases from V and 5 bases from J, with 15 bases between. The DNA of the CDR3 is TGTGCCAGCAGTTCCGCCCTGCCCGGAAACGAGCAGTACTTC. Its protein is CASSSALPGNEQYF.

Details on this clone: This may come from a read error, since a much larger clone is one base off. The sample holds other DNA sequences that translate to the same CDR3. The chain employs TRBV11-2 and TRBJ1-5, with D unclear. The CDR3 contains 13 residues. V was trimmed by 3 bases and J by 0 bases, leaving 3 bases between them. Germline V gives CDR1 SGHAT, CDR2 FQNNGV. CDR3 protein: CASSFDSNQPQHF. For the CDR3, the DNA is TGTGCCAGCAGCTTTGATAGCAATCAGCCCCAGCATTTT.

Details on this clone: Other DNA sequences from this sample encode an identical CDR3 as well. The V and J genes are TRBV7-9 and TRBJ2-7, with 9 bases fitting TRBD1. Trimming cost V 5 bases and J 4 bases; bases outside gene matches: 18. The germline gives CDR1 SEHNR, CDR2 FQNEAQ (reference sequence). The CDR3 has 18 amino acids. The CDR3: CASSHAFPGTGPFYEQYF. DNA of the CDR3: TGTGCCAGCAGCCATGCATTCCCCGGGACAGGGCCCTTTTACGAGCAGTACTTC.

The chain employs TRBV11-2 and TRBJ1-2; a weak D match, TRBD1 (5 bases). The CDR3 length is 13 residues. Germline CDR1 reads SGHAT; CDR2 reads FQNNGV. Between the trimmed V and J ends, which lost 6 bases and 4 bases, there was a span of 12 bases. In DNA, the CDR3 is TGTGCCAGCAGTTCAGGGCTCGTCTATGGCTACACCTTC. It yields the protein CASSSGLVYGYTF. Together with reference TRBV11-2 and TRBJ1-2, the CDR3 gives the full variable domain: EAGVAQSPRYKIIEKRQSVAFWCNPISGHATLYWYQQILGQGPKLLIQFQNNGVVDDSQLPKDRFSAERLKGVDSTLKIQPAKLEDSAVYLCASSSGLVYGYTFGSGTRLTVV.

The CDR3, as DNA: TGCGCCAGCAGACGCCTCAGGGACTCCTACGAGCAGTACTTC. Its translation: CASRRLRDSYEQYF. The genes are TRBV5-1 and TRBJ2-7; tentative D call: TRBD1 (5 bases). CDR3 length equals 14 residues. CDR1 and CDR2 (germline): SGHRS, YFSETQ. V was pared by 5 bases and J by 0 bases, with 12 bases between.

Concerning this clone: Other DNA sequences in the sample encode the same CDR3. V usage is TRBV15 and J usage is TRBJ2-2; D is unresolved. The CDR3 contains 14 residues. Germline V gene data show CDR1 as LNHNV and CDR2 as YYDKDF (reference sequence). Trimming shortened V by 0 bases and J by 5 bases, and 7 bases separated the two germline ends. CDR3 amino acids: CATSRDLGTGELFF. CDR3 in DNA: TGTGCCACCAGCAGAGATCTTGGTACCGGGGAGCTGTTTTTT.

The chain couples TRBV7-8 to TRBJ1-1, with D uncertain. Trimming took off 0 bases at V and 2 bases at J, with 10 bases between the two ends. This CDR3 contains 15 residues. The germline V gene encodes CDR1 SGHVS and CDR2 FQNEAQ. This CDR3 is CASSLASRGNTEAFF. The DNA for the CDR3 is TGTGCCAGCAGCTTAGCTTCCCGGGGAAACACTGAAGCTTTCTTT.

The V and J genes are TRBV10-2 and TRBJ1-6; 7 bases map to TRBD1. Germline V gene sequence: CDR1 WSHSY, CDR2 SAAADI. This CDR3 spans 17 amino acids. After removal of 4 bases from V and 0 bases from J, the junction contained 6 bases not matched to a gene. CDR3 bases: TGCGCCAGCAGTGTTGGGGACAGCAGCTCCTATAATTCACCCCTCCACTTT. This gives the protein CASSVGDSSSYNSPLHF.